The 17 T cell receptor beta chains presented below share a single source sample, sequenced in a study of CD8+CD57+ T cells in acquired aplastic anemia. According to the study, genomic DNA was the template for TCR beta VDJ and CDR3 profiling. TCRdb processed the reads anew with MiXCR; each CDR3 protein has one entry. The table lists fewer than 250,000 distinct CDR3 sequences, around 59% of them singletons. The source material was sorted CD4+, CD8+, or CD8+CD57+ T cells (not recorded which) from PBMCs. The receptors derive from a human donor in good health, serving as a control.

This clonotype was observed many times. Here the CDR3 reads CASSISSGGTNTQYF. CDR3 coding DNA: TGTGCCAGCAGCATTTCTAGCGGGGGGACGAATACGCAGTATTTT. The chain is built from TRBV7-2 and TRBJ2-3; 11 nucleotides match TRBD2. The germline CDR1 and CDR2 sequences are SGHTA and FQGNSA. This CDR3 is 15 amino acids long. V lost 5 bases, J lost 7 bases, and 8 bases stayed unmatched.

This clonotype was picked up many times. J is TRBJ1-2 and V is TRBV3-1; D not resolved. In germline, CDR1 is LGHDT, CDR2 YNNKEL (reference sequence). The length of the CDR3 is 12 residues. V was pared by 1 base and J by 3 bases, with 3 bases between. The CDR3 region is CASSQVDYGYTF. CDR3 DNA: TGTGCCAGCAGCCAAGTTGACTATGGCTACACCTTC. The full variable domain, its missing parts supplied by reference TRBV3-1 and TRBJ1-2, is DTAVSQTPKYLVTQMGNDKSIKCEQNLGHDTMYWYKQDSKKFLKIMFSYNNKELIINETVPNRFSPKSPDKAHLNLHINSLELGDSAVYFCASSQVDYGYTFGSGTRLTVV.

This clonotype came up a few times. The J gene is TRBJ2-1, the V gene TRBV3-1; no clear D gene. The CDR3 is 17 amino acids. Looked up from germline, CDR1 is LGHDT and CDR2 is YNNKEL (reference sequence). The V end lost 1 base, the J end lost 5 bases, and 18 bases lay between the germline ends. The CDR3 region is CASSQVFTPGPHNEQFF. In DNA, the CDR3 is TGTGCCAGCAGCCAAGTTTTTACTCCCGGTCCTCACAATGAGCAGTTCTTC.

About this clonotype itself: A read error is likely, as this CDR3 ends without the conserved phenylalanine or tryptophan. No DNA is shown, since the ends of the CDR3 on it are uncertain; the CDR3 is the one TCRdb lists. The chain has TRBV5-1 and TRBJ2-7; no check of the table's D call, TRBD1, against the DNA was made. The CDR3 adds up to 15 amino acids, both ends counted. In germline, CDR1 is SGHRS, CDR2 YFSETQ. The CDR3 region is CASSLAGASSYEREL.

As to this clonotype: At one boundary the junction diverges from the germline segment, which might be a read error. The genes are TRBV7-3 and TRBJ2-5; TRBD2 matches at 8 bases. Germline CDR1 reads SGHTA; CDR2 reads FQGTGA. The CDR3 has 16 residues. CDR3 nucleotide sequence: TGTGCCAGCAGCCTAACGGGGGGGTACCTCCGAGAGACCCAGTACTTC. Translating it yields CASSLTGGYLRETQYF.

The chain carries TRBV20-1 and TRBJ1-2; 9 nucleotides align to TRBD1. The J segment lost 4 bases and the V segment lost 2 bases, leaving 5 bases of the junction unmatched. Germline V gene lookup returns CDR1 DFQATT and CDR2 SNEGSKA (reference sequence). The CDR3 totals 14 residues. CDR3 protein: CSARPGTGFYGYTF. CDR3 in DNA: TGCAGTGCTAGACCCGGGACAGGGTTCTATGGCTACACCTTC.

This clonotype was found a few times. CDR3 sequence reads: CASSLEGGGAPYEQYF. DNA of the CDR3: TGTGCCAGCAGCTTAGAGGGCGGGGGGGCGCCCTACGAGCAGTACTTC. The chain uses TRBV7-2 and TRBJ2-7; 9 bases are shared with TRBD2. V gave up 1 base and J gave up 2 bases; unmatched junction bases: 6. Germline values: CDR1 SGHTA, CDR2 FQGNSA. The CDR3 is 16 residues long.

The J gene is TRBJ2-3, the V gene TRBV6-4; D gene ambiguous. The CDR3 is 13 residues long. V lost 6 bases and J 1 base, leaving 8 bases between the germline ends. Germline CDR1 MRHNA, CDR2 SNTAGT. The DNA of the CDR3 is TGTGCCAGCAGCGGGCTCGGCACAGATACGCAGTATTTT. As protein: CASSGLGTDTQYF.

This clonotype occurred many times. This rearrangement joins TRBV7-9 to TRBJ2-1; possible D gene TRBD1, 5 bases. CDR1 is SEHNR and CDR2 is FQNEAQ in the germline V gene (reference sequence). The CDR3 runs 15 residues. The V gene lost 1 base and the J gene lost 7 bases, with 14 bases spanning the gap. Written as DNA, the CDR3 is TGTGCCAGCAGCTTAGTTGTGGCAGGGCGGAATGAGCAGTTCTTC. Translation: CASSLVVAGRNEQFF.

This clonotype was counted between two and nine times. J is TRBJ2-2 and V is TRBV18; possibly TRBD2 for D (5 bases). The CDR3 loop spans 14 amino acids. Germline V CDR1 and CDR2: KGHSH, LQKENI. The V end lost 2 bases, the J end lost 2 bases, and 6 bases lay between the germline ends. The CDR3 sequence is CASSPGSNTGELFF. As DNA, the CDR3 is TGTGCCAGCTCACCAGGGAGCAACACCGGGGAGCTGTTTTTT.

This chain connects TRBV20-1 to TRBJ2-1, with 8 nucleotides matching TRBD1. CDR1 is DFQATT and CDR2 is SNEGSKA in the germline V gene (reference sequence). The CDR3 length is 15 residues. V dropped 1 base and J dropped 7; count of bases not matched to a gene: 9. As DNA, the CDR3 is TGCAGTGCTAGAGCGGGACAGGACCACCTGAATGAGCAGTTCTTC. Translation: CSARAGQDHLNEQFF.

This chain uses TRBV7-9 with TRBJ2-5; 7 bases are shared with TRBD2. Germline CDR1 SEHNR, CDR2 FQNEAQ (reference sequence). This CDR3 has 14 residues. Trimming took 2 bases from V and 8 from J; bases not matched to a gene: 8. The CDR3 DNA reads TGTGCCAGCAGCTTACCCTCCACGGGGGGTACCCAGTACTTC. As protein: CASSLPSTGGTQYF.

This clonotype came up many times. The chain uses TRBV4-3 and TRBJ1-1; the match to TRBD1 covers 8 bases. This CDR3 is 14 amino acids long. In germline, CDR1 is LGHNA, CDR2 YSLEER. The junction had 3 bases not matched to a gene; V was cut back by 1 base and J by 5 bases. The CDR3 spells CASSQVDRATEAFF. In DNA form, the CDR3 reads TGCGCCAGCAGCCAAGTGGACAGGGCTACTGAAGCTTTCTTT.

This clonotype was counted ten times or more. The chain is built from TRBV11-2 and TRBJ2-7; the match to TRBD2 covers 9 bases. V lost 1 base to trimming and J lost 4 bases; unmatched junction nucleotides: 5. The germline V gene has CDR1 SGHAT and CDR2 FQNNGV. The CDR3 has 15 amino acids. The CDR3 bases are TGTGCCAGCAGCTTAGGTCCGGGACTAGCTTACGAGCAGTACTTC. It translates to CASSLGPGLAYEQYF.

This clonotype was recorded at least ten times. The rearrangement joins TRBV10-3 to TRBJ2-7; D is unresolved. CDR1 is ENHRY, CDR2 SYGVKD, per germline. This CDR3 has 11 residues. V was shortened by 7 bases and J by 2 bases, with 6 bases between the two germline ends. The CDR3 spells CAITSAYEQYF. The CDR3 coding sequence is TGTGCCATCACGTCGGCCTACGAGCAGTACTTC.

The table lists this clonotype with many counts. J is TRBJ1-5 and V is TRBV12-3 or TRBV12-4, with 8 bases that match TRBD1. The CDR3 has 15 amino acids. V shed 2 bases, J shed 2 bases, and the junction held 2 bases outside the gene matches. The CDR3 protein is CASSLSGQGNQPQHF. The DNA of the CDR3 is TGTGCCAGCAGTTTATCGGGACAGGGCAATCAGCCCCAGCATTTT.

The rearrangement uses TRBV12-3 or TRBV12-4 and TRBJ2-7; 8 positions agree with TRBD2. After removal of 3 bases from V and 1 base from J, the junction contained 5 bases not matched to a gene. The CDR3 is 15 residues long. CDR3 sequence (DNA): TGTGCCAGCAGTTTGGATAGCGGGACTTCCTACGAGCAGTACTTC. Encoded protein: CASSLDSGTSYEQYF.